This TCR beta chain stems from a study of tumor-infiltrating lymphocytes in primary liver carcinoma. Looking at the study overall: Sequencing of the samples generated roughly 3.65 to 8 million productive TCRbeta reads, with similar yields across tissue types.

Per the germline V gene, CDR1 is SQVTM and CDR2 is ANQGSEA. CDR3 size: 14 residues. The V end lost 7 bases, the J end lost 7 bases, and 19 bases lay between the germline ends. The input was around 0.5 ug total RNA; TCR beta cDNA was made from it with a constant-region primer. Slightly modified ARM-PCR with three nested multiplex PCR rounds yielded TCR beta libraries. The first two PCR rounds, nine to ten cycles each, used TRBV1-TRBV30 forward primers and a C-beta reverse primer. TCRdb fed the multiplex PCR reads into MiXCR, producing one record per CDR3 protein. The data contain roughly 100,000 distinct CDR3 sequences, roughly 80% of them seen just once; the ten biggest clones take up more than 15%. Joint extraction of RNA and DNA used roughly 17-32 mg of bulk tissue that was unsorted.

The TCR originated in a man aged 40-49 years with primary liver carcinoma and hepatitis B virus infection. Sequencing used liver tumor tissue from sampling region 3. The subset denotes: tumor region T3, left-lateral pole. The genes are TRBV29-1 and TRBJ2-2, with D maybe TRBD1 (6 bases). CDR3 in amino acids: CSGVTGSGIGELFF. In nucleotides, the CDR3 is TGCAGCGGTGTGACAGGCAGTGGCATCGGGGAGCTGTTTTTT.